One sample yielded the 18 T cell receptor beta chains listed below, sequenced in a study of tumor-infiltrating lymphocytes in primary liver carcinoma. Between roughly 17 and 31 mg of unsorted bulk tissue served as the source from which RNA and DNA were co-extracted. Starting material of 500 ng total RNA yielded TCR beta cDNA via a constant-region primer. What produced the TCR beta libraries was three nested multiplex PCR rounds using slightly modified ARM-PCR. Forward primers for TRBV1-TRBV30 and a C-beta reverse primer served the first two PCR rounds, at roughly 10 cycles each. MiXCR, applied by TCRdb to the multiplex PCR reads, yields one record per CDR3 protein. The sample records about 120,000 distinct CDR3 sequences, about two thirds being singletons. Sequenced input: tumor-adjacent normal liver tissue. The source of these receptors is a woman aged 55 to 70 with primary liver carcinoma and hepatitis B virus infection.

This clonotype was seen a single time. Compared with germline, one end of the junction differs, possibly owing to a read error. This rearrangement joins TRBV6-5 to TRBJ1-1; 9 nucleotides agree with TRBD1. The CDR3 contains 13 residues. From germline, CDR1 is MNHEY and CDR2 SVGAGI. CDR3 sequence reads: CARSRNRGREAFF. The CDR3 region has the DNA TGTGCCCGCAGTAGAAACAGGGGGCGTGAAGCTTTCTTT.

The count of this clonotype is one. One end of the junction varies from germline; a read error may be responsible. The chain couples TRBV10-3 to TRBJ2-2; TRBD2 aligns across 8 bases. Germline V gene sequence: CDR1 ENHRY, CDR2 SYGVKD. This CDR3 contains 14 residues. The CDR3 region has the DNA TGTGCCATCAGCGAGCGGGGGAACACCGGGGAGCCGTTTTTT. Amino acids: CAISERGNTGEPFF.

As for this clonotype: Mismatch with germline at one junction end may stem from a read error. This chain links TRBV25-1 with TRBJ1-2, with TRBD1 as a possible D gene (6 bases). This CDR3 is built from 11 residues. Germline V gene lookup returns CDR1 MGHDK and CDR2 SYGVNS. In DNA, the CDR3 is TGTGCCAGTACAGGGTCCTATGACTACACCTTC. It translates to CASTGSYDYTF.

The rearrangement uses TRBV2 and TRBJ1-5; tentative D call: TRBD1 (6 bases). This CDR3 spans 14 amino acids. Germline lookup yields CDR1 SNHLY and CDR2 FYNNEI. Trimming shortened V by 6 bases and J by 2 bases, and 11 bases separated the two germline ends. The CDR3 DNA sequence: TGTGCCAGCAGGGATTCAGGGGGCAATCAGCCCCAGCATTTT. This translates into CASRDSGGNQPQHF.

The chain couples TRBV20-1 to TRBJ1-6; no definite D call. CDR1 is DFQATT, CDR2 SNEGSKA, per germline (reference sequence). This CDR3 has 17 amino acids. Trimming shortened V by 6 bases and J by 15 bases, and 33 bases separated the two germline ends. The CDR3, as DNA: TGCAGTGCCCCCCGAATGAGTGAAGTGTTGTCGGTGGATCGCCTCCACTTT. Its translation is CSAPRMSEVLSVDRLHF.

This clonotype was seen only a few times. This chain links TRBV11-2 with TRBJ2-1; tentatively, D is TRBD1 (6 bases). CDR1 is SGHAT and CDR2 is FQNNGV in the germline V gene. CDR3 length: 13 residues. V gave up 0 bases and J gave up 12 bases, with 12 bases separating them. The CDR3 is CASSLEGALGQFF. The DNA of the CDR3 is TGTGCCAGCAGCTTAGAGGGGGCCCTGGGGCAGTTCTTC.

Concerning this clonotype: A junction end diverges from the germline sequence, so it may reflect a read error. V and J are TRBV4-1 and TRBJ2-2; the match to TRBD2 covers 7 bases. CDR1 is MGHRA and CDR2 is YSYEKL in the germline V gene. CDR3 length: 17 residues. The CDR3 is CTGSYTPLADNIGELFF. The CDR3, as DNA: TGCACCGGCAGCTACACTCCCCTAGCGGACAACATCGGGGAGCTGTTTTTT.

This clonotype was seen many times. J is TRBJ2-4 and V is TRBV10-2; 9 bases line up with TRBD2. The germline V gene has CDR1 WSHSY and CDR2 SAAADI. The CDR3 totals 13 residues. Trimming at V came to 8 bases and at J to 6 bases, leaving 5 bases not matched to a gene. The chain's CDR3 is CASSIAGVNIQYF. CDR3 sequence (DNA): TGCGCCAGCTCGATAGCGGGAGTAAACATTCAGTACTTC.

To note about this clonotype: The junction does not match germline at one end; this may be a read error. This chain connects TRBV6-5 to TRBJ1-3; tentatively, D is TRBD1 (6 bases). The germline gives CDR1 MNHEY, CDR2 SVGAGI. This CDR3 region has 16 residues. The CDR3 DNA follows: TGTGCCAGCAGTTACGCCGGGACATGGGCTGGAAACACTATATATTTT. Translation: CASSYAGTWAGNTIYF.

Notes on this clonotype: The junction departs from the called germline gene at one end, perhaps through a read error. This chain's CDR3 is CASSELFLRGELF. The CDR3 DNA reads as TGTGCCAGCAGTGAACTGTTCTTGAGGGGGGAGCTGTTT. The rearrangement links TRBV6-1 to TRBJ2-2; D tentatively reads TRBD1 or TRBD2 (6 bases each). CDR1 and CDR2 from the germline V gene are MNHNS and SASEGT. The CDR3 covers 13 residues.

In the case of this clonotype: A read error is possible here, since a much larger clone lies one base away. The chain joins TRBV5-1 to TRBJ2-2; 13 bases fit TRBD2. The CDR3 spans 16 residues. The V gene's germline CDR1 is SGHRS and CDR2 YFSETQ. CDR3 residues: CASSKGLAGDVGKLFF. The CDR3 DNA reads TGCGCCAGCAGCAAAGGACTAGCGGGAGATGTCGGGAAGCTGTTTTTT.

The chain uses TRBV6-5 and TRBJ2-1, with 7 bases aligning to TRBD2. The CDR3 loop spans 13 amino acids. The germline CDR1 and CDR2 sequences are MNHEY and SVGAGI. V trimming: 7 bases; J trimming: 11 bases; junction bases outside the gene matches: 11. The CDR3 nucleotides are TGTGCCAGCAACCACGGACTAGACGGTAAGCAGTTCTTC. It specifies CASNHGLDGKQFF.

This chain joins TRBV5-4 and TRBJ2-7; 8 bases align to TRBD2. The germline V gene has CDR1 SGHNT and CDR2 YYREEE (reference sequence). V was pared by 1 base and J by 7 bases, with 13 bases of the junction left unmatched. This CDR3 contains 16 residues. CDR3 sequence reads: CASSLSSGSSRLEQYF. The DNA for the CDR3 is TGTGCCAGCAGCTTGTCTAGCGGGTCCTCTCGTCTTGAGCAGTACTTC.

Points on this clonotype: Since a much larger clone is just one base distant, this may be a read error. The chain uses TRBV2 and TRBJ1-5, with D unresolved. The CDR3 spans 11 residues. Germline V CDR1 and CDR2: SNHLY, FYNNEI. The chain's CDR3 is CAISQEGNRHF. The CDR3 nucleotides read TGTGCCATCAGTCAGGAGGGTAATCGGCATTTT.

As concerns this clonotype: In this CDR3 the conserved last residue, phenylalanine or tryptophan, is missing, so a read error is likely. The V call is TRBV11-2, the J call TRBJ1-3; D is perhaps TRBD1 (5 bases). CDR1 and CDR2 (germline): SGHAT, FQNNGV. This CDR3 spans 17 amino acids. Trimming removed 1 base from V and 0 bases from J, with 13 bases in between. The CDR3 DNA reads TGTGCCAGCAGCTTAGCTCCCAGGGCGGGCTCTGGAAACACCATATATCTT. Protein: CASSLAPRAGSGNTIYL.

This chain uses TRBV6-1 with TRBJ2-7; 7 bases align to TRBD1. This CDR3 comprises 16 residues. The trim removed 6 bases at V and 0 bases at J, leaving 11 bases unmatched. Per the germline V gene, CDR1 is MNHNS and CDR2 is SASEGT. The CDR3 loop reads CASSTTGVRGSYEQYF. CDR3 nucleotides: TGTGCCAGCAGCACTACAGGGGTCCGCGGCTCCTACGAGCAGTACTTC.

This clonotype was observed a single time. The V call is TRBV12-3 or TRBV12-4, the J call TRBJ2-7; D remains unclear. The CDR3 is made up of 16 amino acids. The DNA for the CDR3 is TGTGTCAGTAGTGTAGCATCCGGCACGTCAACCTACGAGCAGTACTTC. Protein: CVSSVASGTSTYEQYF.

As for this clonotype: This may stem from a read error, because a much larger clone lies one nucleotide away. The chain is built from TRBV28 and TRBJ1-2; D unresolved. The CDR3 sequence is 12 residues long. Germline loops: CDR1 MDHEN, CDR2 SYDVKM. CDR3 sequence (DNA): TGTGCCTGCAGTTTATTTCGGTATGGCTACACCTTC. The encoded protein is CACSLFRYGYTF.